This passage covers 6 T cell receptor beta chains from one sample sequenced in a study of CD8 T cells in ankylosing spondylitis. TCRdb reanalysed the 5' RACE reads using MiXCR and keeps one entry per CDR3 protein. The sample has under 130,000 distinct CDR3 sequences, approximately 25% seen once. Sequencing was carried out using synovial fluid, either unsorted or a sorted T cell fraction (not recorded which). Receptors were obtained from a male donor with ankylosing spondylitis.

Only a few counts were recorded for this clonotype. The V gene is TRBV20-1, the J gene TRBJ2-5; D might be TRBD2 (5 bases). The germline gives CDR1 DFQATT, CDR2 SNEGSKA (reference sequence). The CDR3 covers 13 residues. V gave up 2 bases and J gave up 1 base, with 8 bases separating them. The CDR3 reads CSARWRAQETQYF. In DNA, the CDR3 is TGCAGTGCTAGATGGCGGGCCCAAGAGACCCAGTACTTC.

This clonotype has a handful of counts. This chain joins TRBV7-9 and TRBJ1-2; D is ambiguous. CDR3 length: 12 residues. Trimming left V 11 bases short and J 2 bases short, with 12 bases between. Germline CDR1 and CDR2: SEHNR and FQNEAQ (reference sequence). The CDR3 nucleotides are TGTGCCCACTCCGGGGAGAACTATGGCTACACCTTC. Its protein product is CAHSGENYGYTF.

In this sample, this clonotype turned up a few times. The gene calls are TRBV24-1 and TRBJ2-7; D is uncertain. This CDR3 has 13 residues. The germline V gene encodes CDR1 KGHDR and CDR2 SFDVKD. The ends were cut back, 8 bases at V and 0 bases at J, with 10 bases in the middle. The CDR3 here is CATMPIPSYEQYV. CDR3 sequence (DNA): TGTGCCACCATGCCGATCCCCTCCTACGAGCAGTACGTC.

This clonotype has only a few counts. The rearrangement uses TRBV11-2 and TRBJ1-1; TRBD1 matches at 8 bases. The CDR3 runs 15 residues. CDR1 and CDR2 from the germline V gene are SGHAT and FQNNGV. V trimming: 5 bases; J trimming: 5 bases; junction bases outside the gene matches: 10. This CDR3 is CASSVGQGARTEAFF. In nucleotides, the CDR3 is TGTGCCAGCAGCGTCGGGCAGGGGGCTCGAACTGAAGCTTTCTTT.

The CDR3 DNA sequence: TGTGCCAGTAGTATAGTTGGGCGGCGGGACGGCAATGAGCAGTTCTTC. Its protein product is CASSIVGRRDGNEQFF. V gene TRBV19 combines with J gene TRBJ2-1; the D gene is possibly TRBD2 (6 bases). The ends were cut back, 1 base at V and 6 bases at J, with 16 bases in the middle. The germline V gene encodes CDR1 LNHDA and CDR2 SQIVND (reference sequence). The CDR3 is 16 amino acids.

This clonotype was counted a few times. This chain uses TRBV14 with TRBJ2-3; D remains unclear. The CDR3 covers 14 residues. Trimming took 4 bases from V and 7 from J, leaving 15 bases between them. Germline V gene sequence: CDR1 SGHDN, CDR2 FVKESK. The CDR3: CASSLDYALNTQYF. CDR3 coding DNA: TGTGCCAGCAGCCTCGATTACGCCCTCAATACGCAGTATTTT.